Given below is one TCR beta chain in context. Its matching antigen is unknown. Per the germline V gene, CDR1 is MNHNY and CDR2 is SVGAGI (reference sequence). There are 15 residues in the CDR3. The V end was cut by 1 base, the J end by 0 bases, with 9 bases between. Specified treatment: around 19 received Ad26.COV2.S at low or high dose, single or two shots; five or six received placebo; per-sample allocation not given. Sampling was done on day 63 after the first vaccine or placebo injection. Data came from immunoSEQ multiplex PCR; TCRdb stores just in-frame clones and leaves some out. Altogether about 400,000 clones are present, 75% to 90% being singletons, with the ten largest covering roughly 3%. The record originates from a study of Ad26.COV2.S vaccination and SARS-CoV-2 variants. General study findings and limits: Vaccine and placebo groups showed comparable non-spike TCR breadth.

This rearrangement joins TRBV6-6 to TRBJ1-2; D is unclear. The receptor comes from a person aged 18-65 years who received the Ad26.COV2.S COVID-19 vaccine or a placebo. Source: peripheral blood, taken in a trial of Ad26.COV2.S vaccine versus placebo. Here the CDR3 reads CASSYLDVANYGYTF. The CDR3, as DNA: TGTGCCAGCAGTTACTTGGACGTAGCTAACTATGGCTACACCTTC.